This T cell receptor (beta chain) originates from a study of human thymus T cells. Germline V lookup: CDR1 SGHNT, CDR2 YYREEE (reference sequence). The ends were cut back, 0 bases at V and 4 bases at J, with 7 bases in the middle. The CDR3 is 13 residues long. Thymus tissue for the work was resected from patients undergoing corrective heart surgery. Using immunoSEQ multiplex PCR, the repertoire was profiled, and TCRdb retains in-frame clones only, with some absent. The repertoire holds roughly 77,000 clones, with 95% as singletons. The sequence came from a girl less than two years old with a congenital heart defect but otherwise immunologically healthy. Sequenced sample: thymus tissue. This rearrangement joins TRBV5-4 to TRBJ2-5; no firm D call. The CDR3 bases are TGTGCCAGCAGCTTGGCGGCGAGAGAGACCCAGTACTTC. Its protein product is CASSLAARETQYF.